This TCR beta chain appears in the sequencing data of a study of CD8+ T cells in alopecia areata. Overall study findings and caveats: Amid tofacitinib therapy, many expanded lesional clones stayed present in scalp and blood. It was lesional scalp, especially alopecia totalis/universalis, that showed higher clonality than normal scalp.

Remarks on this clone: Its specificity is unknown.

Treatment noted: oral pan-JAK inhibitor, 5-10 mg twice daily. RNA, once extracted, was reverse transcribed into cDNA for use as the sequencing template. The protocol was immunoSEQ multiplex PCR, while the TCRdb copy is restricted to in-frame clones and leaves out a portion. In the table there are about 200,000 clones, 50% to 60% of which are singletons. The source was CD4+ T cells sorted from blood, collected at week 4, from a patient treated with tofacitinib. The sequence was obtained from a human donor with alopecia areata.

CDR3: CAWSAHLGQAIVAQHF. CDR3 DNA: TGTGCCTGGAGTGCCCACCTCGGACAGGCAATCGTAGCCCAGCATTTT. The rearrangement uses TRBV30 and TRBJ1-5; 7 nucleotides match TRBD1. V dropped 1 base and J dropped 11; count of bases not matched to a gene: 17. The CDR3 has 16 amino acids. Germline V gives CDR1 GTSNPN, CDR2 SVGIG (reference sequence).